This passage covers 7 T cell receptor beta chains from one sample sequenced in a study of blood T cells in healthy people across ages. Together with a sample-barcoded 5' primer, a J-beta primer mix was included in a second PCR lasting roughly 6 to 12 cycles. MiXCR, run by TCRdb on the 5' RACE reads, gives a single entry per CDR3 protein. The sample has roughly 730,000 distinct CDR3 sequences; around 50% are singletons. The sample taken for sequencing was blood. Source of these receptors: a man aged 35-49 years in good health.

Regarding this clonotype: Because the CDR3 is missing its conserved closing phenylalanine or tryptophan, this is likely a read error. This chain links TRBV28 with TRBJ2-7; D may be TRBD1 or TRBD2 (6 bases each). The V gene's germline CDR1 is MDHEN and CDR2 SYDVKM. The ends were cut back, 6 bases at V and 8 bases at J, with 20 bases in the middle. The CDR3 length is 14 residues. The chain's CDR3 is CASSLAGGGSQQYI. The CDR3 region has the DNA TGTGCCAGCAGCCTTGCCGGGGGCGGGTCGCAGCAGTACATC.

This rearrangement joins TRBV11-2 to TRBJ2-5, with 14 positions matching TRBD2. Germline lookup yields CDR1 SGHAT and CDR2 FQNNGV. The V gene end was trimmed by 1 base and the J gene end by 1 base; junction bases not matched to a gene: 2. This CDR3 contains 17 residues. CDR3 bases: TGTGCCAGCAGCTTAGGTGGACTAGCGGGGGGCCAAGAGACCCAGTACTTC. Translation gives CASSLGGLAGGQETQYF.

With respect to this clonotype: Given a much more abundant clone one base away, this may be a read error. The rearrangement joins TRBV13 to TRBJ2-1; the match to TRBD2 covers 10 bases. The J call could be wrong; TRBJ2-7 is a better fit for the DNA end. The length of the CDR3 is 15 residues. Germline CDR1 and CDR2: PRHDT and FYEKMQ (reference sequence). CDR3 sequence (DNA): TGTGCCAGCAGCTCTAGCGGGAGCTCCTACAATGAGCAGTACTTC. Amino acids: CASSSSGSSYNEQYF.

The J gene is TRBJ1-2, the V gene TRBV6-2 or TRBV6-3, with a weak D call TRBD1 (6 bases). Per germline, CDR1 MNHEY and CDR2 SVGEGT. V shed 6 bases and J shed 5 bases, with 16 bases lying between them. The CDR3 has 14 residues. The CDR3 loop reads CASSPFDRRYGYTF. The CDR3 DNA reads as TGTGCCAGCAGCCCATTCGACAGGAGGTATGGCTACACCTTC.

The genes are TRBV4-1 and TRBJ2-1, with D maybe TRBD1 (6 bases). Trimming pared 1 base from V and 0 bases from J, leaving 16 bases between. This CDR3 contains 18 residues. From germline, CDR1 is MGHRA and CDR2 YSYEKL. This CDR3 is CASSQVLGRGSSYNEQFF. CDR3 nucleotides: TGCGCCAGCAGCCAAGTCCTGGGTAGGGGGAGCTCCTACAATGAGCAGTTCTTC.

The rearrangement uses TRBV10-3 and TRBJ2-1; 11 positions agree with TRBD2. This CDR3 region has 16 residues. Germline CDR1 and CDR2: ENHRY and SYGVKD. The J segment lost 8 bases and the V segment lost 3 bases, leaving 9 bases of the junction unmatched. DNA of the CDR3: TGTGCCATCAGTGACACTAGCGGGAGAGGTGCCGATGAGCAGTTCTTC. Amino acid sequence: CAISDTSGRGADEQFF.

The rearrangement uses TRBV15 and TRBJ2-1, with a weak D call TRBD2 (5 bases). Germline lookup yields CDR1 LNHNV and CDR2 YYDKDF (reference sequence). The V gene lost 1 base and the J gene lost 7 bases, with 8 bases spanning the gap. CDR3 length: 13 residues. Written as DNA, the CDR3 is TGTGCCACCAGCAGAGGTCCGGGGAATGAGCAGTTCTTC. Residues: CATSRGPGNEQFF.